The following is a T cell receptor (beta chain) sequence with its context. As yet, its antigen is unknown. This sample is part of a study of shared clonotypes between healthy human individuals. The assay was run at deep level. Clones were sequenced by immunoSEQ multiplex PCR, and TCRdb holds only the in-frame ones, with some missing. The table shows hundreds of thousands of clones, with about 74% occurring only once. Study-wide findings and caveats: Researchers found naive subsets generally carried larger estimated richness than memory subsets. Some clonotypes were shared by all four sorted-subset donors, while others were not shared. The non-shared ones had lower generation probabilities than the shared ones. The rarefaction results pointed to incomplete sorted-subset sequencing despite large depth.

Germline CDR1 MDHEN, CDR2 SYDVKM. The CDR3 contains 16 residues. V was clipped by 5 bases and J by 11 bases; unmatched bases: 10. The specimen was memory CD4+ T cells sorted from blood. Subset defined: CD45RA-negative fraction. The rearrangement joins TRBV28 to TRBJ2-1, with 15 bases lining up with TRBD2. The clonotype was recovered from a young woman in good health. The CDR3 DNA reads as TGTGCCAGCAGTATACTGCGGACTAGCGGGAGGGCCCAGCAGTTCTTC. Encoded protein: CASSILRTSGRAQQFF.